This T cell receptor beta chain derives from a study of T cell responses to AZD1222 COVID-19 vaccine. Study conclusions and caveats: A mostly white British donor set with more females was recruited, and clonal diversity was possibly underestimated. Among those given AZD1222, only six were seropositive at baseline. Samples come after the peak T cell response, not at day 14. Across the whole spike, CD4 TCRs peaked at regions 160-218 and 743-854.

The germline CDR1 and CDR2 sequences are SGHRS and YFSETQ. The J segment lost 8 bases and the V segment lost 1 base, leaving 12 bases of the junction unmatched. The CDR3 extends over 17 amino acids. About this clone itself: Its antigen is not identified.

Sequenced by immunoSEQ multiplex PCR; TCRdb stores in-frame clones only, minus some. The table records 97,000 or so clones, 70% to 90% of them present only once. The chain recombines TRBV5-1 with TRBJ1-6, with 7 bases that match TRBD1. The sequence was collected from an adult in good health. This sample comprised peripheral blood, obtained on day 0 of AZD1222 vaccination. The DNA for the CDR3 is TGCGCCAGCAGCTTGTTGGGACAGCGACTACGTGATTCACCCCTCCACTTT. Amino acids: CASSLLGQRLRDSPLHF.